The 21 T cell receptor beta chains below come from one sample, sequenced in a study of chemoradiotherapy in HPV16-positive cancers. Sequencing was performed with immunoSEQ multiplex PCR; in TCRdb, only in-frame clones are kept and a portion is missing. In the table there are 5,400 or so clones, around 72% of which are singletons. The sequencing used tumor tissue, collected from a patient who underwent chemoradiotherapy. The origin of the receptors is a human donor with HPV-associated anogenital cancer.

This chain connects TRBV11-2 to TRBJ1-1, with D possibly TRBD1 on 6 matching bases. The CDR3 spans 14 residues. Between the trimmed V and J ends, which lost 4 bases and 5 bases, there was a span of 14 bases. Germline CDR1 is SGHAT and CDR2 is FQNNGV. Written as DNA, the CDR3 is TGTGCCAGCAGCTCCGAAGGGGGGGGTACTGAAGCTTTCTTT. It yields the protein CASSSEGGGTEAFF.

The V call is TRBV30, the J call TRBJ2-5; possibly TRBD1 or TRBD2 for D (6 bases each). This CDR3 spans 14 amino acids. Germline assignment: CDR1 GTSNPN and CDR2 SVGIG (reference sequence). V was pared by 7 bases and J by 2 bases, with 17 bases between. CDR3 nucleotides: TGTGCCTCGTGGATGGGGGCGGGACAAGAGACCCAGTACTTC. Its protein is CASWMGAGQETQYF.

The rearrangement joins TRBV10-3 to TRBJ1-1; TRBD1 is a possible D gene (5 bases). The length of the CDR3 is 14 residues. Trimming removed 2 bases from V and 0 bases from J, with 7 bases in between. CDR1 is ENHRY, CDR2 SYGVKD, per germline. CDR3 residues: CAISEGGMNTEAFF. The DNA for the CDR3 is TGTGCCATCAGTGAGGGGGGGATGAACACTGAAGCTTTCTTT.

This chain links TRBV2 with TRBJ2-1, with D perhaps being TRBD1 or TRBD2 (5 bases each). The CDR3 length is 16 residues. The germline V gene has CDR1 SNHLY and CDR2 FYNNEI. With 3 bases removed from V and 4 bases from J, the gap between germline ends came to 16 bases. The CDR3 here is CASSDSGRQQYNEQFF. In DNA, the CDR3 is TGTGCCAGCAGTGATTCGGGGAGACAGCAGTACAATGAGCAGTTCTTC.

The CDR3 DNA follows: TGTGCCAGCAGCGGAGGGACAGGGAGGGGTAGGGAAGAGACCCAGTACTTC. Amino acids: CASSGGTGRGREETQYF. V usage is TRBV9 and J usage is TRBJ2-5; TRBD1 matches 9 bases. The CDR3 is 17 residues long. Per the germline V gene, CDR1 is SGDLS and CDR2 is YYNGEE. With 3 bases clipped from V and 3 bases from J, the junction kept 12 bases outside the gene matches.

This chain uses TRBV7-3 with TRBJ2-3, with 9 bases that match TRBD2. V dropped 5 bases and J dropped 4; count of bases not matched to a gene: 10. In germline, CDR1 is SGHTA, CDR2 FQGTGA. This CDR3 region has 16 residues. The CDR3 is CASSPRGAGGPDTQYF. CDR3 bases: TGTGCCAGCAGCCCGCGTGGAGCGGGGGGTCCAGATACGCAGTATTTT.

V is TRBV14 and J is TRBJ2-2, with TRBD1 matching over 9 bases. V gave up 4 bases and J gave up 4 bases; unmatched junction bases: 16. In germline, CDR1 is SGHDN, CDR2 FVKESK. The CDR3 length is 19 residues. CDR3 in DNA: TGTGCCAGCAGCCCAAGAGCCGGCCCCGGGACAGGGAGCACCGGGGAGCTGTTTTTT. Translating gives CASSPRAGPGTGSTGELFF.

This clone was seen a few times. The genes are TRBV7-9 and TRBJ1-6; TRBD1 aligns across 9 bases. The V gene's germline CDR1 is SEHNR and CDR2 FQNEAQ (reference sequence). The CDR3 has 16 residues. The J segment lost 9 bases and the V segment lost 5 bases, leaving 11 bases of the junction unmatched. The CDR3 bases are TGTGCCAGCAGCAAGGACAGGGGTGGTTCGAGTTCACCCCTCCACTTT. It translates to CASSKDRGGSSSPLHF.

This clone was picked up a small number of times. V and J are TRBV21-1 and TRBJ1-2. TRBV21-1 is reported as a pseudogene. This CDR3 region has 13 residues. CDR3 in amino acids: CASSKGGLYGYTF. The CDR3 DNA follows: TGTGCCAGCAGCAAAGGAGGACTGTATGGCTACACCTTC.

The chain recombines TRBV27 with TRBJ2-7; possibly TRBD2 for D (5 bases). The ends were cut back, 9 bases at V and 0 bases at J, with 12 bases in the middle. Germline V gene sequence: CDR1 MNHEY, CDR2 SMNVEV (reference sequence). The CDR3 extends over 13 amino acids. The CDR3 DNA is TGTGCCAGTGGAAGTGGACTCTCCTACGAGCAGTACTTC. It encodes CASGSGLSYEQYF.

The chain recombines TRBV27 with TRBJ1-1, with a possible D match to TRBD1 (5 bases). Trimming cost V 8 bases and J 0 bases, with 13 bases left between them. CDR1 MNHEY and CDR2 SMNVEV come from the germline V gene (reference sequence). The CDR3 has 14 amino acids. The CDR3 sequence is CASLSQDMNTEAFF. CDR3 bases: TGTGCCAGCCTCAGCCAGGACATGAACACTGAAGCTTTCTTT.

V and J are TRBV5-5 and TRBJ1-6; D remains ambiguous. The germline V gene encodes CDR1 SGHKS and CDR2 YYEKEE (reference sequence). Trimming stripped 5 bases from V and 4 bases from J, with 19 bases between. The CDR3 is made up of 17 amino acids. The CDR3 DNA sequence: TGTGCCAGCAGTCTCCATCTCGGTGGCGGGTATAATTCACCCCTCCACTTT. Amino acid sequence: CASSLHLGGGYNSPLHF.

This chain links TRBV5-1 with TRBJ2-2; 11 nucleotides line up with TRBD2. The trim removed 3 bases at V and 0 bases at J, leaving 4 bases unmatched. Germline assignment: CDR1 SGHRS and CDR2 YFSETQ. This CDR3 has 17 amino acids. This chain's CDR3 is CASSSLTSGTNTGELFF. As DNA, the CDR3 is TGCGCCAGCAGCTCACTGACTAGCGGGACGAACACCGGGGAGCTGTTTTTT.

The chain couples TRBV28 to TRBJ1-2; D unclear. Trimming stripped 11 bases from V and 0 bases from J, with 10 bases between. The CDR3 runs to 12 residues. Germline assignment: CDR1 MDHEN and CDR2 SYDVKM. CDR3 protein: CAVWISNYGYTF. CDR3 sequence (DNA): TGTGCCGTGTGGATATCTAACTATGGCTACACCTTC.

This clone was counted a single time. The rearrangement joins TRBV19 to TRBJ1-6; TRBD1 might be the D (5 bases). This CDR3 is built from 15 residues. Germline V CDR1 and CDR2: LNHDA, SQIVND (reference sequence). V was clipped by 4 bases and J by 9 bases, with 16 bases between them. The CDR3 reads CASSTSRDGLSPLHF. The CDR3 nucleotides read TGTGCCAGTAGTACCTCCCGGGACGGTCTTTCACCCCTCCACTTT.

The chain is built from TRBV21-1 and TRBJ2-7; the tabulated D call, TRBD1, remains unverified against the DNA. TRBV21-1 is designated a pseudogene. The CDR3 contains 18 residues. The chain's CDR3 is CASSKVRKGARGFYEQYF. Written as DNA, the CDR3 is TGTGCCAGCAGCAAAGTCAGAAAGGGGGCCAGGGGATTCTACGAGCAGTACTTC.

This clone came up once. The CDR3 DNA reads TGCGCCAGCAGCTTGGCCTCGGGGGGGTACACAGATACGCAGTATTTT. It specifies CASSLASGGYTDTQYF. The chain recombines TRBV5-1 with TRBJ2-3; 8 bases line up with TRBD2. Germline V lookup: CDR1 SGHRS, CDR2 YFSETQ. With V trimmed by 0 bases and J by 2 bases, 5 bases remained unmatched. The CDR3 loop spans 16 amino acids.

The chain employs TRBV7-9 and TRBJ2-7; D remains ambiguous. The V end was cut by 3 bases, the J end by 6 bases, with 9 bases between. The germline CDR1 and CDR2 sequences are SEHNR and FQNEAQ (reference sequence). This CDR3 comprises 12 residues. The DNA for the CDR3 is TGTGCCAGCAGCTTGGGGTCCGCCGAGCAGTACTTC. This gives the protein CASSLGSAEQYF. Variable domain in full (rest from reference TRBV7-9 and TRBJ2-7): DTGVSQNPRHKITKRGQNVTFRCDPISEHNRLYWYRQTLGQGPEFLTYFQNEAQLEKSRLLSDRFSAERPKGSFSTLEIQRTEQGDSAMYLCASSLGSAEQYFGPGTRLTVT.

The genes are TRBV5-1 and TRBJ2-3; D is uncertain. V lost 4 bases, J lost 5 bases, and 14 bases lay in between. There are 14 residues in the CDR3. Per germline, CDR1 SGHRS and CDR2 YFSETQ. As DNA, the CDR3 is TGCGCCAGCAGCAACCGGGCATTCCAAGATACGCAGTATTTT. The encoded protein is CASSNRAFQDTQYF.

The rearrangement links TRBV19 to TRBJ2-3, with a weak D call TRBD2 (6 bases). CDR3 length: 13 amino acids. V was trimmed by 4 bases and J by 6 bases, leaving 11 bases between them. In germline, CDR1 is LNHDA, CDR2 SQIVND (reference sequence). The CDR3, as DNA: TGTGCCAGTAGTAGGGACTTCCGGGATACGCAGTATTTT. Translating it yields CASSRDFRDTQYF.

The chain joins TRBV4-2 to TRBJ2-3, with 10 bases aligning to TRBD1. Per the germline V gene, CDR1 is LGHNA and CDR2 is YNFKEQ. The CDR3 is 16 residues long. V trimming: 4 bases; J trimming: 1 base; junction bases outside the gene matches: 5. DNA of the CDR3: TGTGCCAGCAGCCCGTCCGGGACAGGGGGCACAGATACGCAGTATTTT. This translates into CASSPSGTGGTDTQYF.